These T cell receptor beta chains were read from a single sample in a study of control samples from healthy donors and cancer patients. Libraries were prepared by immunoSEQ multiplex PCR; TCRdb keeps only in-frame clonotypes and omits some of them. Of 20,000 to 30,000 clones in the sample, approximately 91% were seen once. Sequencing was done on a sample of PBMCs. The receptor set was obtained from a man in his fifties with lung cancer. Both conserved end residues are part of each CDR3. Each record gives: V gene, J gene, clone size, D gene, CDR3 DNA, CDR3 protein. D genes are given only for firm matches. Where a row states a size, it is once, few, many or the class of an expanded clone; other rows omit it.

TRBV19	TRBJ2-3	once	TRBD2	TGTGCCAGTCGAGGACTAGCGGGGGGATACACAGATACGCAGTATTTT	CASRGLAGGYTDTQYF
TRBV23-1	TRBJ1-3	-	-	TGCGCCAGCACCCAACCCCACGTGGGGAAAGGAAGAAACACCATATATTTT	CASTQPHVGKGRNTIYF
TRBV6-5	TRBJ2-5	-	-	TGTGCCAGCAGTTACTCTGGGGGACCCCAAGAGACCCAGTACTTC	CASSYSGGPQETQYF
TRBV12-3/TRBV12-4	TRBJ2-7	-	-	TGTGCCAGCAGTTTTCTTATGACCGGCGAGCAGTACTTC	CASSFLMTGEQYF
TRBV7-2	TRBJ1-1	-	-	TGTGCCAGCAGCTTGATAGGGGACGCCACTGAAGCTTTCTTT	CASSLIGDATEAFF
TRBV19	TRBJ1-1	-	-	TGTGCCAGTAGCTCGAATACAGGAATAACTGAAGCTTTCTTT	CASSSNTGITEAFF
TRBV27	TRBJ1-2	-	-	TGTGCCAGCAGTTTAGAGGGACGTCTACCTTATGGCTACACCTTC	CASSLEGRLPYGYTF
TRBV18	TRBJ1-5	-	TRBD1	TGTGCCAGCTCACCCTACCAGGGACAGAGCAATCAGCCCCAGCATTTT	CASSPYQGQSNQPQHF
TRBV25-1	TRBJ2-5	-	TRBD2	TGTGCCAGCAGTGAATCGGGTAGGTCGGGAGGCCAAGAGACCCAGTACTTC	CASSESGRSGGQETQYF
TRBV6-1	TRBJ2-2	-	-	TGTGCCAGCAGTGAAAACGGGGAGCTGTTTTTT	CASSENGELFF
TRBV9	TRBJ2-3	-	TRBD2	TGTGCCAGCAGCGTGCTAGCGGGCCCTACAGATACGCAGTATTTT	CASSVLAGPTDTQYF
TRBV19	TRBJ2-2	-	TRBD2	TGTGCCAGTAGTATATCGGTTAGCGGGGGTAATACCGGGGAGCTGTTTTTT	CASSISVSGGNTGELFF
TRBV3-1/TRBV3-2	TRBJ1-2	once	-	TGTGCCAGCAGCCAAGATGCCGGGGGCACGGGCTATGGCTACACCTTC	CASSQDAGGTGYGYTF
TRBV3-1/TRBV3-2	TRBJ2-7	-	-	TGTGCCAGCAGTGAGACTGCACCCTACGAGCAGTACTTC	CASSETAPYEQYF
TRBV7-2	TRBJ2-4	-	-	TGTGCCAGCACCCTACTCGGACTAGCCAAAAACATTCAGTACTTC	CASTLLGLAKNIQYF
TRBV28	TRBJ2-4	-	-	TGTGCCAGCAGTTTAATTGGGGGCGGAGCCAAAAACATTCAGTACTTC	CASSLIGGGAKNIQYF
TRBV10-3	TRBJ1-2	-	-	TGTGCCATCAGCTATGTCGGAGGGGGCTACACCTTC	CAISYVGGGYTF
TRBV18	TRBJ2-2	-	-	TGTGCCAGCTCACCACCAAGAACGGGGAACACCGGGGAGCTGTTTTTT	CASSPPRTGNTGELFF
TRBV19	TRBJ1-6	-	TRBD1	TGTGCCAGTAGTAAACCGGGACAGGATGTTTCACCCCTCCACTTT	CASSKPGQDVSPLHF
TRBV27	TRBJ2-7	-	TRBD1	TGTGCCAGCAGTCCCGGGACAGGACACTGGGAGCAGTACTTC	CASSPGTGHWEQYF
TRBV9	TRBJ1-3	-	-	TGTGCCAGCGCCCGCGGGGATGGAAACACCATATATTTT	CASARGDGNTIYF
TRBV11-3	TRBJ2-2	-	-	TGTGCCAGCAGCTTAGTGGGCAGCAACACCGGGGAGCTGTTTTTT	CASSLVGSNTGELFF
TRBV3-1/TRBV3-2	TRBJ2-5	once	TRBD1	TGTGCCAGCAGCAAAAATCAGGGGGTCCCGTCGCTCGCGGCTTACGGGACCCAGTACTTC	CASSKNQGVPSLAAYGTQYF
TRBV5-1	TRBJ2-5	-	TRBD1	TGCGCCAGCAGTGACGGACAGGCGGAGACCCAGTACTTC	CASSDGQAETQYF
TRBV14	TRBJ1-1	-	-	TGTGCCAGCGCCCGACAGGCGGACACTGAAGCTTTCTTT	CASARQADTEAFF
TRBV4-3	TRBJ2-7	-	TRBD2	TGCGCCAGCAGCCCGTCCCCCAGCGGGGGGGCTTACGAGCAGTACTTC	CASSPSPSGGAYEQYF
TRBV20-1	TRBJ2-3	-	TRBD2	TGCAGTGCTAGTCCCGGGACTAGCGGGGGGACAGATACGCAGTATTTT	CSASPGTSGGTDTQYF
TRBV6-6	TRBJ2-3	-	TRBD2	TGTGCCAGCAGTCGATATAGCGGGGGGGCAACCTTCACAGATACGCAGTATTTT	CASSRYSGGATFTDTQYF
TRBV10-3	TRBJ2-7	-	-	TGTGCCATCAGTGAGTCAGGGTCTTGGCCCCCCGAGCAGTACTTC	CAISESGSWPPEQYF
TRBV19	TRBJ1-1	-	-	TGTGCCAGTAGTACACAGGGACTGAGGGGCACTGAAGCTTTCTTT	CASSTQGLRGTEAFF
TRBV7-7	TRBJ2-1	-	-	TGTGCTAGCAGCTCAGGACTACAGGGTTCCGACCAGTTCTTC	CASSSGLQGSDQFF
TRBV18	TRBJ1-6	-	-	TGTGCCAGCTCACCTGAGGGGGGAATTTCACCCCTCCACTTT	CASSPEGGISPLHF
TRBV11-2	TRBJ2-1	-	TRBD1	TGTGCCAGCAGACCGGGACAGGGCTCTCTCGAGCAGTTCTTC	CASRPGQGSLEQFF
TRBV7-2	TRBJ2-7	-	-	TGTGCCAGCAGCTTACAGTCGGGGGCCTACGAGCAGTACTTC	CASSLQSGAYEQYF
TRBV24-1	TRBJ1-1	-	-	TGTGCCACCAGTGCCCCGGACGGAAACACTGAAGCTTTCTTT	CATSAPDGNTEAFF
TRBV4-3	TRBJ2-1	-	TRBD2	TGCGCCAGCAGCCCCCAAAGCGGGGGGGACAATGAGCAGTTCTTC	CASSPQSGGDNEQFF
TRBV29-1	TRBJ2-1	-	-	TGCAGCGCCATTGACCCCCGCTCCTACAATGAGCAGTTCTTC	CSAIDPRSYNEQFF
TRBV30	TRBJ2-5	-	TRBD2	TGTGCCTGGGCGGGGACTAGCGGGGGCGAGACCCAGTACTTC	CAWAGTSGGETQYF
TRBV19	TRBJ2-7	-	-	TGTGCCAGTAGTATGGGTAAAAGCTACGAGCAGTACTTC	CASSMGKSYEQYF
TRBV10-3	TRBJ1-6	-	-	TGTGCCATCAGTGAGTCGCAGGTAAATTCACCCCTCCACTTT	CAISESQVNSPLHF
TRBV6-5	TRBJ1-4	-	-	TGTGCCAGCAGTTACTCCGGAAGAGGTGAAAAACTGTTTTTT	CASSYSGRGEKLFF
TRBV7-2	TRBJ2-4	-	-	TGTGCCACCAGCGTCGACACCGCCAAAAACATTCAGTACTTC	CATSVDTAKNIQYF
TRBV18	TRBJ2-2	-	-	TGTGCCAGCTCACCATACGTAGGGGACCCCGGGGAGCTGTTTTTT	CASSPYVGDPGELFF
TRBV19	TRBJ1-5	-	-	TGTGCCAGTAGTATGACAGGAGGAAATCAGCCCCAGCATTTT	CASSMTGGNQPQHF
TRBV28	TRBJ2-1	-	-	TGTGCCAGCAGTATCTCAAGTAGGGTTTCTAATGAGCAGTTCTTC	CASSISSRVSNEQFF
TRBV7-6	TRBJ1-2	-	-	TGTGCCAGCAGCGGGTGCGAAGACCGGTCCCTGGCATCGTGTAACTATGGCTACACCTTC	CASSGCEDRSLASCNYGYTF
TRBV5-6	TRBJ2-7	-	-	TGTGCCAGCAGCTCCCCTGTTCAGGAGGGTCCTTTGAGCTCCTACGAGCAGTACTTC	CASSSPVQEGPLSSYEQYF
TRBV15	TRBJ2-3	-	TRBD2	TGTGCCACCAGCAGAGGGACTAGCGGGGGGGCAGATACGCAGTATTTT	CATSRGTSGGADTQYF
TRBV15	TRBJ1-1	-	-	TGTGCCACCAGTGGGGGTGACAGCATGAACACTGAAGCTTTCTTT	CATSGGDSMNTEAFF
TRBV9	TRBJ1-4	-	-	TGTGCCAGCAGCGCGGACGGAGGTAATGAAAAACTGTTTTTT	CASSADGGNEKLFF
TRBV6-5	TRBJ2-1	-	-	TGTGCCAGCAGAAAACAGGGAACTTTCCACAATGAGCAGTTCTTC	CASRKQGTFHNEQFF
TRBV20-1	TRBJ1-4	-	TRBD1	TGCAGTGCTAGTATACTTCGGGACAGGGGAGAAAAACTGTTTTTT	CSASILRDRGEKLFF
TRBV10-3	TRBJ2-3	-	TRBD1	TGTGCCATCAGTGAGGGGACAGGGACAGATACGCAGTATTTT	CAISEGTGTDTQYF
TRBV19	TRBJ2-2	once	-	TGTGCCAGTAGGCACCAATCGAACACCGGGGAGCTGTTTTTT	CASRHQSNTGELFF
TRBV5-8	TRBJ1-1	-	TRBD1	TGTGCCAGCAGCTTGCAGGGGGAAGCGAACACTGAAGCTTTCTTT	CASSLQGEANTEAFF
TRBV3-1/TRBV3-2	TRBJ2-2	-	TRBD2	TGTGCCAGCAGCCTTCGACTAGCGGGGATAAAGAACACCGGGGAGCTGTTTTTT	CASSLRLAGIKNTGELFF
TRBV5-5	TRBJ1-5	once	-	TGTGCCAGCAGCACGCTGGTCGGTCAGCCCCAGCATTTT	CASSTLVGQPQHF
TRBV7-9	TRBJ2-2	once	TRBD2	TGTGCCTCCAGGCGGGGGGCCGGGGAGCTGTTTTTT	CASRRGAGELFF
TRBV6-2/TRBV6-3	TRBJ2-2	-	TRBD2	TGTGCCAGCAGTAGGACTAGCCGGAGCCCCGGGGAGCTGTTTTTT	CASSRTSRSPGELFF